This T cell receptor (beta chain) was observed in a study of T-cell reconstitution after alpha-beta-depleted transplantation in children. General study results and limits: There were reportedly several hundred expanded graft clones from which alpha-beta T cells came about two months after transplant. At the one-year point after transplant, T-cell counts and TCRbeta diversity were found to come mostly from T cells that had been newly produced. Surviving recipient T cells and thymic progenitors accounted for the high day-60 TCRbeta diversity observed in some patients.

This CDR3 is 13 amino acids long. CDR1 and CDR2 from the germline V gene are SGHRS and YFSETQ. Trimming cost V 5 bases and J 4 bases, with 10 bases left between them. This clonotype was picked up many times. The target antigen is unknown. Library preparation (for TCRbeta) was performed with unique molecular identifiers. TCRdb recomputed calls from the PCR reads with MiXCR, one row per CDR3 protein. The sample lists 350,000 to 500,000 distinct CDR3 sequences, over 40% occurring once. This specimen consisted of PBMCs, obtained before TCRalphabeta/CD19-depleted stem cell transplant. V is TRBV5-1 and J is TRBJ1-5; D gene ambiguous. The receptor was isolated from a girl aged 2-10 years with aplastic anemia, due to receive a stem cell transplant. The CDR3 loop reads CASSYPGNQPQHF. As DNA, the CDR3 is TGCGCCAGCAGTTACCCGGGGAATCAGCCCCAGCATTTT.